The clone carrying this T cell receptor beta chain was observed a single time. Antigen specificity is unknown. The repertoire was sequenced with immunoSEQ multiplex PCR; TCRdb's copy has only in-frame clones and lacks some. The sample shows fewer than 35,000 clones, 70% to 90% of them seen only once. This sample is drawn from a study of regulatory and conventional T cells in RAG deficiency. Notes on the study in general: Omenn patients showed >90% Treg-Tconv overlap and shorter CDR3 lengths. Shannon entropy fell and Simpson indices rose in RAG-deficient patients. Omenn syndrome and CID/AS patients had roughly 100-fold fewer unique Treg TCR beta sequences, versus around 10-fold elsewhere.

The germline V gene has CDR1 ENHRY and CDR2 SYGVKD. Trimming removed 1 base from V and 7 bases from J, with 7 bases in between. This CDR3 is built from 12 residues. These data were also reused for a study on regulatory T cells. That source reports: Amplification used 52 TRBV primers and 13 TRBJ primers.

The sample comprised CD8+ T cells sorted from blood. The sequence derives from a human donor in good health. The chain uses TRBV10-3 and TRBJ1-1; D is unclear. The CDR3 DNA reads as TGTGCCATCAGTGAGTGGGAAGGTGAAGCTTTCTTT. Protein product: CAISEWEGEAFF.